This T cell receptor (beta chain) was sequenced during a study of T-cell reconstitution after alpha-beta-depleted transplantation in children. Broader study findings: About two months after transplant, alpha-beta T cells reportedly came from several hundred expanded graft clones. Day-60 TCRbeta diversity that was high in some patients was derived from surviving recipient T cells and thymic progenitors. The main origin of T-cell counts and diversity one year after transplant was newly produced T cells.

For this clonotype: Its target is unknown.

Trimming at V came to 4 bases and at J to 6 bases, leaving 7 bases not matched to a gene. The germline V gene encodes CDR1 SEHNR and CDR2 FQNEAQ (reference sequence). The CDR3 has 15 residues. Preparation of the TCRbeta library was carried out with unique molecular identifiers. TCRdb re-called the PCR reads through MiXCR, storing one row per CDR3 protein. In the table there are 700,000 to 950,000 distinct CDR3 sequences, about 16% of which are singletons. The V call is TRBV7-9, the J call TRBJ2-7, with 12 nucleotides matching TRBD1. The TCR originated in a male patient younger than 18 who had a stem cell transplant for acute lymphoblastic leukemia, so the T cells may come from the graft donor. Source: PBMCs, mostly from graft donor cells, taken 360 days after TCRalphabeta/CD19-depleted stem cell transplant. This chain's CDR3 is CASSSPGQGAFEQYF. In nucleotides, the CDR3 is TGTGCCAGCAGCTCCCCGGGACAGGGGGCCTTCGAGCAGTACTTC.